This T cell receptor beta chain was documented in a study of T cell responses to AZD1222 COVID-19 vaccine. Points on this clone: Its antigen is as yet unknown.

Study-wide results and caveats: It was only after the peak T cell response that any repertoires were sampled. Only a handful of AZD1222 recipients, roughly six in all, had baseline seropositivity. In the spike-specific TCR repertoire, nearly half reportedly target unmutated variant regions. Donors were mostly white British, more females; clonal diversity possibly underestimated.

From germline, CDR1 is KGHSH and CDR2 LQKENI. Trimming cost V 0 bases and J 9 bases, with 9 bases left between them. The CDR3 sequence is 13 residues long. Clones were read by immunoSEQ multiplex PCR, and TCRdb kept only the in-frame ones, dropping some. The profile shows 110,000 or so clones, about 91% of them singletons. Here the sequenced sample was peripheral blood, taken on day 0 of AZD1222 vaccination. This TCR derives from an adult in good health. The chain has TRBV18 and TRBJ2-1; D is tentatively TRBD1 or TRBD2 (5 bases each). The chain's CDR3 is CASSPPGDREQFF. The CDR3, as DNA: TGTGCCAGCTCACCACCGGGGGATCGTGAGCAGTTCTTC.